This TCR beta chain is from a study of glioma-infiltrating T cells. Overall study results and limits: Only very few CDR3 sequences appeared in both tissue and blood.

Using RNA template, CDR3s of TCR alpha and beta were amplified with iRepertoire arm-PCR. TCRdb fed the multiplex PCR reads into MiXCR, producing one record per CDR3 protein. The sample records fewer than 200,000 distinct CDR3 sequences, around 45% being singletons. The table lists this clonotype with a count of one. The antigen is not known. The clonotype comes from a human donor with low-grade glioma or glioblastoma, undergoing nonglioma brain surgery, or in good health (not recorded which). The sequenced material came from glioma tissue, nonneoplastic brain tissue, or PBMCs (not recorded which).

The DNA for the CDR3 is TGTGCCAGCAGCTTCTGTGCAACTAGCTATGAGCAGTTCTTC. Residues: CASSFCATSYEQFF. The V call is TRBV7-2, the J call TRBJ2-1; tentatively, D is TRBD2 (6 bases). The CDR3 loop spans 14 amino acids. The germline V and J ends were trimmed by 3 bases and 8 bases, with 14 bases remaining between them. Germline V gene sequence: CDR1 SGHTA, CDR2 FQGNSA.